This T cell receptor beta chain was captured in a study of blood T cell repertoires in COVID-19. Study at large: Donors in the United States, Italy and Spain gave samples during acute or convalescent COVID-19. T cells, B-cell-depleted T cells, or PBMCs provided the cDNA or gDNA that served as material.

The V and J ends lost 6 bases and 6 bases, in that order; junction bases with no gene match: 8. This CDR3 region has 13 residues. Germline V gene data show CDR1 as MNHEY and CDR2 as SVGAGI. In the authors' methods: Amplification of reference gene primers provided the estimated nucleated cell counts. The data were produced by immunoSEQ multiplex PCR, yet TCRdb's version contains in-frame clones alone and is incomplete. The DNA was the basis for D and trimming; V, J and clone size are from that table. The repertoire has some 250,000 clones, roughly 88% of them found once; the top ten carry more than 0.55%.

The receptor's source is a human donor in a cohort sampled during active COVID-19. This chain links TRBV6-5 with TRBJ2-7; 7 bases are a match to TRBD1. Sequences were obtained from peripheral blood. The CDR3 loop is CASSPQGRREQYF. The CDR3 DNA reads TGTGCCAGCAGCCCACAGGGGCGTCGCGAGCAGTACTTC.